Presented here are 27 T cell receptor beta chains from one specimen sequenced in a study of monozygotic twins with inflammatory bowel disease. TCRdb re-called the 5' RACE reads, yielding one record per CDR3 amino acid sequence without DNA. The sample shows approximately 400,000 distinct CDR3 sequences, and about 2.4% sits with its ten largest clones. Material for sequencing was blood. The source is a human donor with ulcerative colitis or Crohn's disease, or a healthy co-twin of an affected twin (not recorded which).

V is TRBV6-1 and J is TRBJ2-2; TCRdb indicates TRBD2, and absent DNA this call remains unverified. Looked up from germline, CDR1 is MNHNS and CDR2 is SASEGT. The CDR3 consists of 15 residues. The CDR3 region is CATWRQGLYSGELFF.

The chain links TRBV5-1 to TRBJ2-3; TCRdb reports TRBD1, a call that lacks DNA to check it against. CDR3 length: 16 amino acids. Germline CDR1 reads SGHRS; CDR2 reads YFSETQ. The CDR3 region is CASSLVPGGATDTQYF.

The chain combines TRBV11-2 with TRBJ2-1; TCRdb outputs TRBD1, but without DNA this stays unchecked. Germline values: CDR1 SGHAT, CDR2 FQNNGV. The CDR3 contains 18 residues. This CDR3 is CASSSWTPDRGSYNEQFF.

V is TRBV7-3 and J is TRBJ2-6. Germline V gene sequence: CDR1 SGHTA, CDR2 FQGTGA. This CDR3 is built from 17 residues. The CDR3 is CASSLQGPGSGANVLTF.

CDR3 region: CASTRQGGEQFF. The rearrangement links TRBV2 to TRBJ2-1; TCRdb outputs TRBD1, but without DNA this stays unchecked. Germline CDR1 and CDR2: SNHLY and FYNNEI. This CDR3 is 12 amino acids long. Together with reference TRBV2 and TRBJ2-1, the CDR3 gives the full variable domain: EPEVTQTPSHQVTQMGQEVILRCVPISNHLYFYWYRQILGQKVEFLVSFYNNEISEKSEIFDDQFSVERPDGSNFTLKIRSTKLEDSAMYFCASTRQGGEQFFGPGTRLTVL.

The V gene is TRBV4-2, the J gene TRBJ2-2; TCRdb outputs TRBD2, but without DNA this stays unchecked. From germline, CDR1 is LGHNA and CDR2 YNFKEQ. The CDR3 runs 19 residues. The CDR3 loop is CASSRDIILADTNTGELFF.

This rearrangement joins TRBV5-4 to TRBJ2-6. The germline gives CDR1 SGHNT, CDR2 YYREEE (reference sequence). The CDR3 runs 15 residues. The CDR3: CASSMDRFGANVLTF.

The chain joins TRBV7-2 to TRBJ1-5; without DNA, the TCRdb call of TRBD1 cannot be checked. The CDR3 sequence is 14 residues long. Germline V gives CDR1 SGHTA, CDR2 FQGNSA. The CDR3 is CASSQVGGNQPQHF.

V gene TRBV12-3 or TRBV12-4 combines with J gene TRBJ2-7; the TRBD1 assignment by TCRdb is unverifiable without DNA. The CDR3 totals 13 residues. The CDR3 spells CASSPNRNYEQYF.

This chain uses TRBV11-2 with TRBJ2-2; TCRdb returns TRBD1, unconfirmable since there is no DNA. The CDR3 has 17 amino acids. CDR1 SGHAT and CDR2 FQNNGV come from the germline V gene. The CDR3 spells CASRPLLGQGNTGELFF.

The chain links TRBV4-3 to TRBJ2-2. Germline-derived CDR1 and CDR2 are LGHNA and YSLEER. The CDR3 contains 15 residues. The CDR3: CASSQEEGLAGELFF.

This rearrangement joins TRBV7-9 to TRBJ2-3. The CDR3 covers 13 residues. The germline gives CDR1 SEHNR, CDR2 FQNEAQ (reference sequence). The CDR3 here is CASSLASGDTQYF.

The chain is built from TRBV5-5 and TRBJ1-1; the TRBD1 assignment by TCRdb is unverifiable without DNA. Germline V gene sequence: CDR1 SGHKS, CDR2 YYEKEE (reference sequence). The CDR3 contains 14 residues. The CDR3 sequence: CASSRQGSYTEAFF.

The chain is built from TRBV5-1 and TRBJ1-2; the D call from TCRdb, TRBD1, cannot be confirmed without DNA. In germline, CDR1 is SGHRS, CDR2 YFSETQ. The CDR3 runs to 15 residues. The CDR3: CASSWEQGVGGGYTF.

CDR3 protein: CASSSLAGGTGELFF. This chain uses TRBV27 with TRBJ2-2; the D gene TCRdb calls, TRBD1, cannot be checked with no DNA. The CDR3 totals 15 residues. Germline V CDR1 and CDR2: MNHEY, SMNVEV (reference sequence).

The V gene is TRBV7-9, the J gene TRBJ2-7; TCRdb designates TRBD1, a call that cannot be tested without DNA. CDR1 and CDR2 (germline): SEHNR, FQNEAQ (reference sequence). The CDR3 extends over 13 amino acids. The CDR3 region is CASSFGVRATTYF.

This chain connects TRBV7-2 to TRBJ2-5. The CDR3 consists of 12 residues. Looked up from germline, CDR1 is SGHTA and CDR2 is FQGNSA. The CDR3 sequence is CASSSIRETQYF.

The chain employs TRBV3-1 and TRBJ2-7. Germline-derived CDR1 and CDR2 are LGHDT and YNNKEL (reference sequence). This CDR3 spans 12 amino acids. Here the CDR3 reads CASSQAAKKQYF.

V is TRBV6-1 and J is TRBJ1-2. CDR3 length: 14 amino acids. CDR1 and CDR2 from the germline V gene are MNHNS and SASEGT. The CDR3: CVSGKTYDNYGYTF.

The chain uses TRBV9 and TRBJ1-1; the TRBD1 assignment by TCRdb is unverifiable without DNA. Germline assignment: CDR1 SGDLS and CDR2 YYNGEE. This CDR3 contains 15 residues. CDR3 protein: CASSPVDRMNTEAFF. Together with reference TRBV9 and TRBJ1-1, the CDR3 gives the full variable domain: DSGVTQTPKHLITATGQRVTLRCSPRSGDLSVYWYQQSLDQGLQFLIQYYNGEERAKGNILERFSAQQFPDLHSELNLSSLELGDSALYFCASSPVDRMNTEAFFGQGTRLTVV.

This chain joins TRBV18 and TRBJ2-7; the D call from TCRdb, TRBD2, cannot be confirmed without DNA. CDR3 length equals 17 residues. Germline CDR1 is KGHSH and CDR2 is LQKENI. CDR3 region: CASSPSAGLAGASSLNF. Using reference TRBV18 and TRBJ2-7 for the parts outside the CDR3, the full variable domain is NAGVMQNPRHLVRRRGQEARLRCSPMKGHSHVYWYRQLPEEGLKFMVYLQKENIIDESGMPKERFSAEFPKEGPSILRIQQVVRGDSAAYFCASSPSAGLAGASSLNFGPGTRLTVT.

This CDR3 is CASSVTSGVTDTQYF. The rearrangement joins TRBV9 to TRBJ2-3; TCRdb reports TRBD2, a call that lacks DNA to check it against. This CDR3 has 15 residues. Germline values: CDR1 SGDLS, CDR2 YYNGEE.

The genes are TRBV19 and TRBJ2-1. The germline V gene encodes CDR1 LNHDA and CDR2 SQIVND (reference sequence). The CDR3 sequence is 12 residues long. The CDR3 is CASSPQYSEQFF.

The chain uses TRBV7-9 and TRBJ2-7. Germline V gene sequence: CDR1 SEHNR, CDR2 FQNEAQ (reference sequence). The CDR3 has 13 residues. The CDR3 reads CASSARSSYKQYF.

The chain combines TRBV28 with TRBJ2-7; TCRdb returns TRBD1, unconfirmable since there is no DNA. The CDR3 spans 14 residues. Germline CDR1 reads MDHEN; CDR2 reads SYDVKM. CDR3 residues: CASSIPGQGDEQYF.

The chain has TRBV7-2 and TRBJ2-2; as DNA is missing, the TRBD1 call by TCRdb cannot be tested. Germline CDR1 and CDR2: SGHTA and FQGNSA. The CDR3 contains 14 residues. The CDR3 spells CASSPRTPPGELFF.

The chain couples TRBV20-1 to TRBJ2-1; the TRBD1 assignment by TCRdb is unverifiable without DNA. From germline, CDR1 is DFQATT and CDR2 SNEGSKA (reference sequence). There are 13 residues in the CDR3. The CDR3 spells CRGGQGDYNEQFF.